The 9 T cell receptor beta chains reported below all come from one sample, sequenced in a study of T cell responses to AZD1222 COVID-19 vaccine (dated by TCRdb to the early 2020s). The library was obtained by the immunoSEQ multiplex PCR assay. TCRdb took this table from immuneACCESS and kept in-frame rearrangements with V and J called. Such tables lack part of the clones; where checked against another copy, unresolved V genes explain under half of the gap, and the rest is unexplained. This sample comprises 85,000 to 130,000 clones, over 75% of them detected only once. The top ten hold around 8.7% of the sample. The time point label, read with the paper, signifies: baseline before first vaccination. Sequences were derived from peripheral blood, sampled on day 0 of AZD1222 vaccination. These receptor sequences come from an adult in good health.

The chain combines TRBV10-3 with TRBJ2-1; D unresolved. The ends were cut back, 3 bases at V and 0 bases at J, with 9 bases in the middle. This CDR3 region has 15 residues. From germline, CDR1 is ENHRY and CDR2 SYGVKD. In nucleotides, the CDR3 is TGTGCCATCAGTGAAAGGACGAGCTCCTACAATGAGCAGTTCTTC. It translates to CAISERTSSYNEQFF.

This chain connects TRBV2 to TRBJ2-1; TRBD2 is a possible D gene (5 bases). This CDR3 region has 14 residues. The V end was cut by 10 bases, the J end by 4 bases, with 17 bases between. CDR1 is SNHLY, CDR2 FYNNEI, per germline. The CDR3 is CATARELMYNEQFF. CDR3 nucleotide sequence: TGTGCCACCGCACGGGAACTAATGTACAATGAGCAGTTCTTC.

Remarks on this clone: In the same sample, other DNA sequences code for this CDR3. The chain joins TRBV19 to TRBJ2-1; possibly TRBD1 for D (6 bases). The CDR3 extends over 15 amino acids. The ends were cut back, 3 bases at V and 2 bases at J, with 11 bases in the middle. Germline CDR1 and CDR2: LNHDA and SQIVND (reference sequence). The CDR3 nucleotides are TGTGCCAGTAGTATCAGTCAGGGGCCCTACAATGAGCAGTTCTTC. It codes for CASSISQGPYNEQFF. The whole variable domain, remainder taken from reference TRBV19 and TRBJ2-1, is DGGITQSPKYLFRKEGQNVTLSCEQNLNHDAMYWYRQDPGQGLRLIYYSQIVNDFQKGDIAEGYSVSREKKESFPLTVTSAQKNPTAFYLCASSISQGPYNEQFFGPGTRLTVL.

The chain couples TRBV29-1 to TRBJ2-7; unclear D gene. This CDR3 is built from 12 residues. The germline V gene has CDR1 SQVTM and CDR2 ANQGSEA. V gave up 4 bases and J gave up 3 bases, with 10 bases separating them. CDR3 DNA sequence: TGCAGCGTTGTAGTCGGAAGCTACGAGCAGTACTTC. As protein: CSVVVGSYEQYF.

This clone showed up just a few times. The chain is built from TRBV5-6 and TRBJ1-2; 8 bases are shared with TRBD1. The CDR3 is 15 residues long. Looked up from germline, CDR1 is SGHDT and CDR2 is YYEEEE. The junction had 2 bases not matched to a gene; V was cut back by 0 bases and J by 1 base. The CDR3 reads CASSLAQGVNYGYTF. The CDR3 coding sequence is TGTGCCAGCAGCTTGGCACAGGGGGTTAACTATGGCTACACCTTC.

The CDR3, as DNA: TGTGCCAGCAGCGTACAGTCCGGTGGAAACACCATATATTTT. It encodes CASSVQSGGNTIYF. The gene calls are TRBV9 and TRBJ1-3; no reliable D call. CDR3 length equals 14 residues. V lost 1 base, J lost 3 bases, and 8 bases lay in between. The germline CDR1 and CDR2 sequences are SGDLS and YYNGEE. Variable domain in full (rest from reference TRBV9 and TRBJ1-3): DSGVTQTPKHLITATGQRVTLRCSPRSGDLSVYWYQQSLDQGLQFLIQYYNGEERAKGNILERFSAQQFPDLHSELNLSSLELGDSALYFCASSVQSGGNTIYFGEGSWLTVV.

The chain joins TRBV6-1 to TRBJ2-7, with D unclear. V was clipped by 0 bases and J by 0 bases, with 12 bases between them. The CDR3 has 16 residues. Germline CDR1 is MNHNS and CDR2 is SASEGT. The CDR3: CASSEAFVVNSYEQYF. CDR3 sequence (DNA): TGTGCCAGCAGTGAAGCTTTTGTAGTCAACTCCTACGAGCAGTACTTC.

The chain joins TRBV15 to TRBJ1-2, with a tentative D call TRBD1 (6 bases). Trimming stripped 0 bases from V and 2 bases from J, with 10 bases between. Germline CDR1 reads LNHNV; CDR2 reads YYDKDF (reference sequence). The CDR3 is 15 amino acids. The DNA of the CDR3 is TGTGCCACCAGCAGAGAAAAGGGGGTAAACTATGGCTACACCTTC. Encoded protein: CATSREKGVNYGYTF.

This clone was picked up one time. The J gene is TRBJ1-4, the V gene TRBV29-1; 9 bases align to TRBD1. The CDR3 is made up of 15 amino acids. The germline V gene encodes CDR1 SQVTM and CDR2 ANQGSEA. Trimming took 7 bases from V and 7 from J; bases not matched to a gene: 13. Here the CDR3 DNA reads TGCAGCGCCCTTTGGGGACAGGGATGGAGTGAAAAACTGTTTTTT. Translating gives CSALWGQGWSEKLFF.